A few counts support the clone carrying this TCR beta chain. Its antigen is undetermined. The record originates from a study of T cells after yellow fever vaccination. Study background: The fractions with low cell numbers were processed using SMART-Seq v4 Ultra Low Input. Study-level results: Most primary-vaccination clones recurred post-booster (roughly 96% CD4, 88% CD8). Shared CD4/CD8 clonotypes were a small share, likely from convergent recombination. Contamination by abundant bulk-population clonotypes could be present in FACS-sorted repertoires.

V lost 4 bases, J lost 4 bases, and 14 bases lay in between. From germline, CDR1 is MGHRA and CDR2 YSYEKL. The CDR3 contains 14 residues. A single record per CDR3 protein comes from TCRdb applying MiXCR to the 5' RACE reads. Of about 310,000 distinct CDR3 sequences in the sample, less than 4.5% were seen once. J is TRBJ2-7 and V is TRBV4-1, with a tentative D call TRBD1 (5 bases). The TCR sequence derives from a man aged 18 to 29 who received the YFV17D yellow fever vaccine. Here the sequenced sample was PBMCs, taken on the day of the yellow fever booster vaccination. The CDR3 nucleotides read TGCGCCAGCAGCCCCGATAGTAGGGGTTACGAGCAGTACTTC. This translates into CASSPDSRGYEQYF.